Sequencing of this TCR beta chain was carried out in a study of CD8 T cells in ankylosing spondylitis. A single record per CDR3 protein comes from TCRdb applying MiXCR to the 5' RACE reads. Among about 240,000 distinct CDR3 sequences listed, more than 20% were seen once. The CDR3 is 15 amino acids. V lost 0 bases and J lost 4; bases outside the gene matches: 1. Germline V gives CDR1 MGHRA, CDR2 YSYEKL. There are many counts of this clonotype. The sample comprised blood, either unsorted or a sorted T cell fraction (not recorded which). The chain recombines TRBV4-1 with TRBJ2-5, with TRBD1 matching 11 bases. The source is a male donor with ankylosing spondylitis or in good health (not recorded which). The CDR3 is CASSQDGTGGETQYF. The CDR3 DNA sequence: TGCGCCAGCAGCCAAGATGGGACAGGGGGAGAGACCCAGTACTTC.